This T cell receptor beta chain originates from a study of shared clonotypes between healthy human individuals. Study-level points and caveats: It was only blood that was sampled, and tissue repertoires likely differ.

This CDR3 spans 16 amino acids. Losses at the gene ends were 3 bases for V and 5 bases for J; bases not matched to a gene: 4. Germline V CDR1 and CDR2: LGHNA, YSLEER. The authors distributed each subset's genomic DNA evenly over several immunoSEQ plates. In the original workflow: With immunoSEQ giving junction-only sequences and no quality scores, filtering differed. Some clones are missing from TCRdb's copy, which holds only in-frame ones; the method was immunoSEQ multiplex PCR. The V and J calls and clone size come from that table; D and trimming were worked out from the DNA. Of roughly 2.6 million clones in the sample, 90% to 95% were seen once. Free of recent acute infections or vaccinations, the donors were healthy HIV-negative adults. Details on this clone: Its antigen is as yet unknown.

Sequences were obtained from naive CD4+ T cells sorted from blood. The subset is: CD45RA+ positively selected. The receptor's source is a young man in good health. This rearrangement joins TRBV4-3 to TRBJ2-3; TRBD2 aligns across 14 bases. The DNA for the CDR3 is TGCGCCAGCAGCCAGGGGACTAGCGGGAGAGGAGATACGCAGTATTTT. Amino acid sequence: CASSQGTSGRGDTQYF.